One and the same sample provided the 14 T cell receptor beta chains below, sequenced in a study of blood T cells in healthy people across ages (dated by TCRdb to between 2014 and 2016). Libraries were constructed by 5' RACE. Reads for this sample came from an Illumina HiSeq 2500. The second PCR ran for about 7 to 11 cycles and used a J-beta primer mix along with a sample-barcoded 5' primer. Clones were called with MiXCR by TCRdb after fastp trimmed the public reads at Q25, and only in-frame beta chains were retained. Rows merge per CDR3 protein into single entries with the most common DNA and genes. The sample table shows 600,000 to 850,000 distinct CDR3 sequences, and roughly 44% are seen once. The ten largest clonotypes hold 20% to 25% of the sample. Sequencing was done on a sample of blood. The receptors shown here come from a woman aged 60 to 75 in good health.

This clonotype was counted at least ten times. V usage is TRBV12-3 or TRBV12-4 and J usage is TRBJ2-5, with D perhaps matching TRBD2 (7 bases). Trimming removed 2 bases at V and 1 base at J, with 11 bases between. The CDR3 consists of 15 residues. CDR3 DNA sequence: TGTGCCAGCAGTTTACTGCGGGGGCCCCAAGAGACCCAGTACTTC. It yields the protein CASSLLRGPQETQYF.

As regards this clonotype: A much more abundant neighbour one base away suggests this may be a read error. This chain connects TRBV7-2 to TRBJ2-5; 11 positions match TRBD2. The germline CDR1 and CDR2 sequences are SGHTA and FQGNSA. CDR3 length: 15 residues. V trimming: 4 bases; J trimming: 11 bases; junction bases outside the gene matches: 12. CDR3 sequence reads: CASSSGTSGYNEQYF. The CDR3 DNA reads TGTGCCAGCAGCTCCGGGACTAGCGGTTACAATGAGCAGTACTTC. Full variable domain (remainder filled in from reference TRBV7-2 and TRBJ2-5): GAGVSQSPSNKVTEKGKDVELRCDPISGHTALYWYRQSLGQGLEFLIYFQGNSAPDKSGLPSDRFSAERTGGSVSTLTIQRTQQEDSAVYLCASSSGTSGYNEQYFGPGTRLLVL.

The chain employs TRBV4-2 and TRBJ1-2; D might be TRBD1 (5 bases). Trimming left V 0 bases short and J 7 bases short, with 18 bases between. CDR3 length: 16 amino acids. Germline CDR1 LGHNA, CDR2 YNFKEQ. The CDR3 region is CASSQDNRRSQGGYTF. The CDR3, as DNA: TGTGCCAGCAGCCAAGACAACCGCAGGTCGCAGGGTGGCTACACCTTC.

The table lists this clonotype with a few counts. The genes are TRBV9 and TRBJ2-3; possibly TRBD2 for D (5 bases). This CDR3 is built from 15 residues. Germline CDR1 SGDLS, CDR2 YYNGEE. V dropped 4 bases and J dropped 1 base, with 13 bases sitting between them. The CDR3 region has the DNA TGTGCCAGCAGCTCCCCCCCCGGGGGCACAGATACGCAGTATTTT. It specifies CASSSPPGGTDTQYF.

Only a few counts were recorded for this clonotype. This may arise from a read error, as a much more abundant clone is one base away. The chain combines TRBV7-2 with TRBJ2-7; no definite D call. Germline CDR1 and CDR2: SGHTA and FQGNSA. V was shortened by 5 bases and J by 2 bases, with 13 bases between the two germline ends. This CDR3 has 14 amino acids. CDR3 coding DNA: TGTGCCAGCAGCCATGCCGAGCGACCCTACGAGCAGTACTTC. It encodes CASSHAERPYEQYF.

On this clonotype: One junction end disagrees with the germline gene, perhaps due to a read error. The CDR3 DNA sequence: TGTGCCAGCAGCTCCGGACAGGGAGGCTATGGCCACACCTTC. It is translated as CASSSGQGGYGHTF. The chain is built from TRBV5-6 and TRBJ1-2; 8 bases are shared with TRBD1. The CDR3 is 14 residues long. The germline V gene encodes CDR1 SGHDT and CDR2 YYEEEE.

This clonotype came up a few times. V usage is TRBV20-1 and J usage is TRBJ1-1; perhaps TRBD1 as D (5 bases). CDR1 is DFQATT, CDR2 SNEGSKA, per germline (reference sequence). This CDR3 is built from 13 residues. Between the trimmed V and J ends, which lost 6 bases and 6 bases, there was a span of 17 bases. Here the CDR3 DNA reads TGCAGTGCCCCAGTAAAGGGGCCCGCTGAAGCTTTCTTT. It specifies CSAPVKGPAEAFF.

This clonotype was observed a handful of times. CDR3 in DNA: TGTGCCAGCAGTACAGGAGCGGGGGGGCCCCATACGCAGTATTTT. This sequence encodes CASSTGAGGPHTQYF. The V and J genes are TRBV12-3 or TRBV12-4 and TRBJ2-3, with 10 bases that match TRBD2. The CDR3 has 15 residues. The ends lost 5 bases at V and 7 bases at J; junction bases unmatched: 9.

In this sample, this clonotype turned up many times. This chain joins TRBV20-1 and TRBJ1-4, with D tentatively TRBD1 (5 bases). Germline V gene lookup returns CDR1 DFQATT and CDR2 SNEGSKA (reference sequence). This CDR3 region has 12 residues. Deletions cut 0 bases from V and 8 bases from J, with 7 bases between. CDR3 nucleotide sequence: TGCAGTGCTAGAGACAACAGGGAAAAACTGTTTTTT. Translating gives CSARDNREKLFF.

The chain combines TRBV3-1 with TRBJ2-7; 9 bases are shared with TRBD1. Germline CDR1 is LGHDT and CDR2 is YNNKEL (reference sequence). The V segment lost 2 bases and the J segment 9 bases; nucleotides outside the gene matches: 8. The CDR3 runs 14 residues. The CDR3 DNA is TGTGCCAGCAGCCAAATGGGACAGGGTACGCCGCAGTACTTC. Amino acids: CASSQMGQGTPQYF.

This clonotype was counted between two and nine times. The chain has TRBV10-3 and TRBJ1-1, with D possibly being TRBD1 (5 bases). V was pared by 6 bases and J by 4 bases, with 9 bases between. Germline CDR1 ENHRY, CDR2 SYGVKD. This CDR3 has 12 amino acids. The CDR3 coding sequence is TGTGCCATCAGGGGGGGGACCACTGAAGCTTTCTTT. Protein sequence: CAIRGGTTEAFF.

This chain uses TRBV7-3 with TRBJ2-6, with no clear D. Per germline, CDR1 SGHTA and CDR2 FQGTGA. CDR3 size: 15 residues. Trimming pared 2 bases from V and 1 base from J, leaving 6 bases between. DNA of the CDR3: TGTGCCAGCAGCTTACACGTATCTGGGGCCAACGTCCTGACTTTC. As protein: CASSLHVSGANVLTF.

This clonotype was found many times. This sequence joins TRBV7-2 and TRBJ2-1; perhaps TRBD2 as D (6 bases). Germline CDR1 is SGHTA and CDR2 is FQGNSA. V was cut by 0 bases and J by 1 base, with 7 bases left in between. The CDR3 covers 15 residues. CDR3 residues: CASSLAAGSYNEQFF. The CDR3, as DNA: TGTGCCAGCAGCTTAGCGGCGGGGTCCTACAATGAGCAGTTCTTC.

The CDR3 loop is CASSTGTSSPNEQFF. The CDR3 bases are TGTGCCAGCAGCACCGGGACTAGCTCCCCCAATGAGCAGTTCTTC. The chain recombines TRBV7-6 with TRBJ2-1; 9 nucleotides agree with TRBD2. Germline V gene data show CDR1 as SGHVS and CDR2 as FNYEAQ. Trimming removed 5 bases from V and 6 bases from J; junction bases left unmatched: 8. This CDR3 comprises 15 residues.